This TCR beta chain was retrieved from a study of Graves' ophthalmopathy and Graves' hyperthyroidism. CDR3 length equals 15 residues. Trimming stripped 0 bases from V and 2 bases from J, with 10 bases between. The V gene's germline CDR1 is MGHRA and CDR2 YSYEKL. Researchers took RNA transcripts and amplified TCR beta CDR3 regions from them. The first round was an RT-PCR with HTBI primers, and the second round was a multiplex PCR. In TCRdb, the multiplex PCR reads were re-called with MiXCR into one record per CDR3 protein. The data show over a million distinct CDR3 sequences, less than 45% seen once. The receptor was derived from an adult man with Graves' hyperthyroidism. Sequencing input: peripheral blood or thyroid tissue (not recorded which). The rearrangement joins TRBV4-1 to TRBJ2-5; D may be TRBD1 (6 bases). The CDR3 loop is CASSQEGAEQETQYF. CDR3 DNA: TGCGCCAGCAGCCAAGAGGGGGCAGAGCAAGAGACCCAGTACTTC.